This T cell receptor beta chain originates from a study of blood T cells in healthy people across ages. Study in general: Using template switching, researchers captured about one barcoded beta molecule for each two T cells.

Next came a second PCR, run for roughly 7 to 12 cycles, which used a sample-barcoded 5' primer along with a J-beta primer mix. Each CDR3 protein gets one entry after TCRdb re-called the 5' RACE reads with MiXCR. This table holds 700,000 or so distinct CDR3 sequences, roughly 20% found once. V shed 0 bases, J shed 6 bases, and the junction held 9 bases outside the gene matches. The CDR3 covers 16 residues. CDR1 and CDR2 from the germline V gene are MGHRA and YSYEKL. The study, taken as a whole, reports: TCR beta diversity per million T cells fell roughly linearly with age. More naive CD4+ cells and higher diversity were found in long-lived than in aged donors.

Details on this clonotype: Its antigen is as yet unknown.

This receptor was taken from a man aged 65 to 85 in good health. V is TRBV4-1 and J is TRBJ2-5, with TRBD1 identical over 8 bases. Sequenced material: blood. The CDR3 DNA is TGCGCCAGCAGCCAAGATCCGGGACAGGCCCACCAGACCCAGTACTTC. It specifies CASSQDPGQAHQTQYF.